In this sample, the clone carrying this T cell receptor beta chain turned up many times. Its antigen is not identified. Diagnosing involved the use of clinical symptoms, serum thyroxine and TRAb, thyroid ultrasound and orbital computed tomography. Amplification of TCR beta CDR3 regions used RNA as the template. First-round RT-PCR with HTBI primers amplified the TCR CDR3 region. TCRdb analysed the multiplex PCR reads with MiXCR anew, one entry per CDR3 protein. The sample holds 400,000 or so distinct CDR3 sequences, approximately 14% seen once. The sample comes from a study of T cells in Graves' hyperthyroidism and ophthalmopathy. Findings of the study overall: For ophthalmopathy, model prediction preceded onset by a median 6.5 months. Ophthalmopathy was separated from stable hyperthyroidism by a 13 V-J model.

The CDR3 consists of 14 residues. The V gene's germline CDR1 is SGHRS and CDR2 YFSETQ. V lost 0 bases and J 6 bases, leaving 7 bases between the germline ends. The source is a woman aged 30 to 39 with Graves' ophthalmopathy. Sequences were obtained from blood. V usage is TRBV5-1 and J usage is TRBJ2-6; D is undetermined. The CDR3 is CASSLVFKANVLTF. The CDR3 nucleotides are TGCGCCAGCAGCTTGGTTTTTAAGGCCAACGTCCTGACTTTC.